This TCR beta chain stems from a study of neurological immune-mediated disorders (dated by TCRdb to between 2018 and 2020). For the wider study: Among the approximately 35 multiple sclerosis patients, roughly 31 had relapsing-remitting MS and 3 had secondary progressive MS. Longitudinal samples, technical triplicates and paired sorted CD4+ and CD8+ T-cell subsets, alongside PBMC samples, were included among the approximately 98 TCR-beta libraries. Peripheral blood TCR-beta repertoires from patients with HTLV-I-associated myelopathy (HAM/TSP), patients with multiple sclerosis, and healthy controls were compared in the study using UMI-based sequencing. Of the 68 subjects in the cohort, around 14 were HAM/TSP patients, roughly 34 were multiple sclerosis patients, and some 20 were healthy controls. General conclusions and limits of the study: Expanded clones from different subjects shared no identical CDR3 amino acid sequences, which suggests that TCR-beta repertoires were private in all groups. TCR clonal expansion was highest in HAM/TSP patients and lowest in MS patients, with MS patients falling below even healthy controls. No association of the MS cluster with clinical or MRI features was observed, and the need for larger cohorts was stated by the authors. Phylogenetic analysis grouped repertoires from 18 of 34 MS patients into a cluster of related CDR3 sequences, suggesting a possible repertoire-level signature.

Unsorted PBMC libraries were generated from 2 million PBMCs stored in RNAlater at -80 °C until RNA extraction. The multiple sclerosis patients were enrolled in a US clinical protocol that evaluated disease progression with magnetic resonance imaging. Peripheral blood was subjected to Ficoll-Hypaque density gradient centrifugation to isolate PBMCs, which were then cryopreserved in liquid nitrogen. At least ten counts were recorded for this clonotype. Its cognate antigen has yet to be identified. Per-base quality was not reported, and no clone a single base away is much larger than it. To synthesize cDNA, template-switch 5'RACE was performed with a primer carrying a 10-nucleotide random unique molecular identifier so that each TCR transcript was tagged. Each sequencing run produced over 170 million TCR-beta sequences covering 15-18 subjects. Total RNA was extracted with the RNeasy kit. Using the KAPA Real-time Library Amplification kit, TCR-beta VDJ regions were amplified with primers for the TCR constant region and the 5'RACE anchor. Sample indexes and Illumina adaptors were added in a first PCR, and a second PCR then increased library yield. The roughly 650 bp TCR product was size-selected on a 2% E-gel SizeSelection system after Ampure bead purification. Library quality was checked on a Bioanalyzer, concentration was measured with Qubit, and libraries were quantified with the Kapa Library Quantification kit before pooling. Libraries were sequenced paired-end 2 x 150 bp on an Illumina HiSeq 2500. To increase sequence diversity, roughly 24-32% phiX was spiked into each library pool. Under the source paper's analysis protocol: The UMI-based MiGEC pipeline processed quality-filtered reads and removed over 75% of raw TCR sequences during error correction. IMGT germline references were used for alignment of VDJ genes, and clonotypes were defined by a unique CDR3 amino acid sequence together with V-J genes. Clonal expansion, Shannon diversity, and CDR3 relatedness (CalcPairwiseDistances, ClusterSamples) were evaluated with VDJtools, and phylogenetic trees were built with CLCbio workbench. A clone was classed as expanded if it had 8 or more unique UMIs, a cutoff based on coefficient-of-variation modelling across technical triplicates. In TCRdb, the public reads were trimmed at Q25 with fastp and aligned with MiXCR, with productive beta chains retained. Every distinct CDR3 protein forms one entry, paired with its most common genes and DNA. The V and J calls follow TCRdb's processing rather than the paper's. Within this sample are 50,000 to 65,000 distinct CDR3 sequences, with around 4% of them counted one time only. In total, the top ten clones hold 1.6% of the sample.

V drops 5 bases and J drops 1 base, leaving 3 bases in between. For CDR1 and CDR2, the germline V gene lists SGHRS and YFSETQ. Measured from the cysteine to the phenylalanine, the CDR3 is 12 residues long. Only CDR3 DNA is held: 36 bases, read in frame from base 1. The clonotype was recovered from a man aged 25-45 years with multiple sclerosis. The chain joins TRBV5-1 to TRBJ2-2; too little of a D gene remains to name it. The sample consisted of PBMCs. The CDR3 is CASRKNTGELFF. Here is the DNA: TGCGCCAGCAGAAAGAACACCGGGGAGCTGTTTTTT. The reference TRBV5-1 and TRBJ2-2 proteins fill in what lies around the CDR3, so the full variable domain reads KAGVTQTPRYLIKTRGQQVTLSCSPISGHRSVSWYQQTPGQGLQFLFEYFSETQRNKGNFPGRFSGRQFSNSRSEMNVSTLELGDSALYLCASRKNTGELFFGEGSRLTVL.